The rows below give T cell receptor beta chains drawn from one sample of a study of T-cell reconstitution after alpha-beta-depleted transplantation in children. TCRdb ran MiXCR on the PCR reads and lists one entry per CDR3 protein. The table includes approximately 250,000 distinct CDR3 sequences, about 23% detected once. The specimen was PBMCs, collected before TCRalphabeta/CD19-depleted stem cell transplant. Source of these receptors: a girl aged 2 to 10 with Fanconi anemia, due to receive a stem cell transplant. Each CDR3 is given with its conserved first and last residue. Each record gives: D gene, V gene, clone size, J gene, CDR3 DNA, CDR3 protein. D genes are given only for firm matches. Where a row states a size, it is once, few, many or the class of an expanded clone; other rows omit it.

D: -; V: TRBV5-6; size: few; J: TRBJ2-5; DNA: TGTGCCAGCAGCCCTCTACAGGGATGGGGGCAAGAGACCCAGTACTTC; CDR3: CASSPLQGWGQETQYF
D: -; V: TRBV9; size: many; J: TRBJ2-1; DNA: TGTGCCAGCAGCGTAGAGACAGAGCAGTTCTTC; CDR3: CASSVETEQFF
D: TRBD1; V: TRBV5-4; size: -; J: TRBJ2-6; DNA: TGTGCCAGCATCGGGACAGACTATTCTGGGGCCAACGTCCTGACTTTC; CDR3: CASIGTDYSGANVLTF
D: -; V: TRBV24-1; size: many; J: TRBJ2-3; DNA: TGTGCCACCGGGCAGGCAGATACGCAGTATTTT; CDR3: CATGQADTQYF
D: -; V: TRBV10-3; size: many; J: TRBJ1-1; DNA: TGTGCCACCGGCGACAGGTTGAACACTGAAGCTTTCTTT; CDR3: CATGDRLNTEAFF
D: TRBD2; V: TRBV20-1; size: -; J: TRBJ2-1; DNA: TGCAGTGCTAGAGAACCCACAAGCGGGGGATACAATGAGCAGTTCTTC; CDR3: CSAREPTSGGYNEQFF
D: -; V: TRBV7-2; size: many; J: TRBJ2-3; DNA: TGTGCCAGCAGCTTAGTCGTACTACTCACAGATACGCAGTATTTT; CDR3: CASSLVVLLTDTQYF
D: -; V: TRBV13; size: -; J: TRBJ2-7; DNA: TGTGCCAGCAGCTTTAGGGGCAGCGGTACCTACGAGCAGTACTTC; CDR3: CASSFRGSGTYEQYF
D: TRBD2; V: TRBV6-5; size: -; J: TRBJ2-1; DNA: TGTGCCAGCAGTTACTTGGTGGAGCGGGGGGGAAATGAGCAGTTCTTC; CDR3: CASSYLVERGGNEQFF
D: TRBD2; V: TRBV28; size: -; J: TRBJ2-7; DNA: TGTGCCAGCAGTTCCCCTAGCGGGAGGGGCAGGGAGCAGTACTTC; CDR3: CASSSPSGRGREQYF
D: TRBD1; V: TRBV6-5; size: many; J: TRBJ1-6; DNA: TGTGCCAGCAGTTCCCAGGGGGCCGGGTGGTATTCACCCCTCCACTTT; CDR3: CASSSQGAGWYSPLHF
D: -; V: TRBV12-3/TRBV12-4; size: many; J: TRBJ2-2; DNA: TGTGCCAGCAGTTTAGACGATTGGGCAGCATCCACCGGGGAGCTGTTTTTT; CDR3: CASSLDDWAASTGELFF
D: TRBD2; V: TRBV29-1; size: many; J: TRBJ2-7; DNA: TGCAGCGTTGACGGACTAGCGGGGGCCCTCTCCTACGAGCAGTACTTC; CDR3: CSVDGLAGALSYEQYF
D: -; V: TRBV29-1; size: few; J: TRBJ2-7; DNA: TGCAGCGTCGCAACGGATTACGAGCAGTACTTC; CDR3: CSVATDYEQYF
D: TRBD1; V: TRBV25-1; size: many; J: TRBJ2-7; DNA: TGTGCCAGCAGTGTAGACAGGGACCACTCGTACGAGCAGTACTTC; CDR3: CASSVDRDHSYEQYF
D: TRBD2; V: TRBV4-2; size: many; J: TRBJ2-1; DNA: TGTGCCAGCAGCCAAGAGGAGCGGGAGGGAATCGATGAGCAGTTCTTC; CDR3: CASSQEEREGIDEQFF
D: TRBD1; V: TRBV6-1; size: many; J: TRBJ2-7; DNA: TGTGCCAGCAGCAGCGACAGGGGGAGATACGAGCAGTACTTC; CDR3: CASSSDRGRYEQYF
D: -; V: TRBV29-1; size: many; J: TRBJ2-2; DNA: TGCAGCGCTAGCCGACGGATTCTCACCGGGGAGCTGTTTTTT; CDR3: CSASRRILTGELFF
D: TRBD2; V: TRBV28; size: many; J: TRBJ2-7; DNA: TGTGCCAGCAGTTTATATGCCGCGGGAGGCTACGAGCAGTACTTC; CDR3: CASSLYAAGGYEQYF
D: -; V: TRBV20-1; size: few; J: TRBJ2-1; DNA: TGCAGTGCTAGTCGCGAGGGGGAGCAGTTCTTC; CDR3: CSASREGEQFF
D: -; V: TRBV6-5; size: -; J: TRBJ2-1; DNA: TGTGCCAGCAGTTACCCTCTGGGGGGTGAACAGTTCTTC; CDR3: CASSYPLGGEQFF
D: TRBD1; V: TRBV7-4; size: -; J: TRBJ1-5; DNA: TGTGCCAGCAGCTTAGTAGTCGAACAAACAGGGGGCTATGGGGGGATATCAAGCAATCAGCCCCAGCATTTT; CDR3: CASSLVVEQTGGYGGISSNQPQHF
D: TRBD1; V: TRBV29-1; size: -; J: TRBJ2-7; DNA: TGCAGCGTTGACGGGGGACAGGGGTTCTACGAGCAGTACTTC; CDR3: CSVDGGQGFYEQYF
D: TRBD1; V: TRBV20-1; size: many; J: TRBJ1-2; DNA: TGCAGTGCTAGAGTTTTGACAGGGAAAGGCTACACCTTC; CDR3: CSARVLTGKGYTF
D: -; V: TRBV24-1; size: -; J: TRBJ2-1; DNA: TGTGCCACCAGTGATTTGCCGGGCTCTGGGCGGGGCGGCTACAATGAGCAGTTCTTC; CDR3: CATSDLPGSGRGGYNEQFF
D: -; V: TRBV20-1; size: many; J: TRBJ2-2; DNA: TGCAGTGCTAGTCGCACCGGGGAGCTGTTTTTT; CDR3: CSASRTGELFF
D: -; V: TRBV7-3; size: -; J: TRBJ2-7; DNA: TGTGCCAGCAGCTTACGTTCAGGTGGCGAGCAGTACTTC; CDR3: CASSLRSGGEQYF
D: TRBD2; V: TRBV29-1; size: -; J: TRBJ2-7; DNA: TGCAGCGTCGAGCGGGGGCCCTACGAGCAGTACTTC; CDR3: CSVERGPYEQYF
D: TRBD2; V: TRBV5-1; size: -; J: TRBJ2-5; DNA: TGCGCCAGCAGCTTGGCCTACGAGGGACTAGCGGCCCGACAAGAGACCCAGTACTTC; CDR3: CASSLAYEGLAARQETQYF
D: -; V: TRBV25-1; size: -; J: TRBJ2-2; DNA: TGTGCCAGCAGTCCCTCACGTGGGGTATCCACCGGGGAGCTGTTTTTT; CDR3: CASSPSRGVSTGELFF
D: TRBD2; V: TRBV30; size: many; J: TRBJ2-1; DNA: TGTGCCTGGAGTGTACTCCGTCTAGCGGGAGTCCATGAGCAGTTCTTC; CDR3: CAWSVLRLAGVHEQFF
D: -; V: TRBV2; size: many; J: TRBJ2-3; DNA: TGTGCCAGCAATGACCGTTTGGCAGATACGCAGTATTTT; CDR3: CASNDRLADTQYF
D: -; V: TRBV3-1; size: -; J: TRBJ2-2; DNA: TGTGCCAGCAGCCAAGTGCAGGGGACAATCGGGGAGCTGTTTTTT; CDR3: CASSQVQGTIGELFF
D: TRBD1; V: TRBV6-5; size: many; J: TRBJ2-7; DNA: TGTGCCAGCAGTCAGGGACAGGGGATCGGCTCCTACGAGCAGTACTTC; CDR3: CASSQGQGIGSYEQYF
D: -; V: TRBV29-1; size: -; J: TRBJ2-5; DNA: TGCAGCGTCCAGTTAAGTACAGGAGGTGAGACCCAGTACTTC; CDR3: CSVQLSTGGETQYF
D: -; V: TRBV10-3; size: many; J: TRBJ2-7; DNA: TGTGCCATCAGTGAGTCCAGGGCCTCCTACGAGCAGTACTTC; CDR3: CAISESRASYEQYF
D: -; V: TRBV20-1; size: many; J: TRBJ2-7; DNA: TGCAGTGCTAGAGGACTTCGGGGGAGCTCCTACGAGCAGTACTTC; CDR3: CSARGLRGSSYEQYF
D: -; V: TRBV6-6; size: few; J: TRBJ2-7; DNA: TGTGCCAGCAGTTACAGACAGCCGTACGAGCAGTACTTC; CDR3: CASSYRQPYEQYF
D: TRBD2; V: TRBV28; size: -; J: TRBJ2-1; DNA: TGTGCCAGCCACATAGCGGGAGTAGGTTACAATGAGCAGTTCTTC; CDR3: CASHIAGVGYNEQFF
D: TRBD1; V: TRBV28; size: -; J: TRBJ2-2; DNA: TGTGCCAAGCCTGGTTGGTACAGGGGGCGCAACACCGGGGAGCTGTTTTTT; CDR3: CAKPGWYRGRNTGELFF